These 27 T cell receptor beta chains were sequenced from one sample in a study of blood T cell repertoires in COVID-19. Assay used: immunoSEQ multiplex PCR; TCRdb lists only in-frame clones, some missing. The sample has fewer than 250,000 clones, 83% seen once; the top ten hold 2% to 3%. Sequencing was carried out using peripheral blood. The source of these receptors is a woman aged 35 to 49 with active or convalescent COVID-19.

The CDR3 is CAWSVPSGSGNTIYF. CDR3 in DNA: TGTGCCTGGAGTGTACCGTCAGGCTCTGGAAACACCATATATTTT. The rearrangement joins TRBV30 to TRBJ1-3; D not certain. This CDR3 comprises 15 residues. Germline lookup yields CDR1 GTSNPN and CDR2 SVGIG (reference sequence). V lost 0 bases and J lost 0, with 9 bases in between.

This chain uses TRBV10-3 with TRBJ2-3; a possible D gene is TRBD1 (7 bases). Germline assignment: CDR1 ENHRY and CDR2 SYGVKD. This CDR3 is built from 14 residues. V was cut by 7 bases and J by 2 bases, with 13 bases left in between. Here the CDR3 reads CAINGGTDTDTQYF. CDR3 DNA: TGTGCCATCAATGGCGGGACAGACACAGATACGCAGTATTTT.

The chain uses TRBV19 and TRBJ2-5, with a possible D match to TRBD2 (5 bases). Germline CDR1 and CDR2: LNHDA and SQIVND (reference sequence). CDR3 length: 12 residues. V dropped 5 bases and J dropped 4 bases, with 8 bases sitting between them. CDR3 region: CASSERGETQYF. The CDR3 nucleotides read TGTGCCAGTAGTGAACGGGGAGAGACCCAGTACTTC.

V gene TRBV30 combines with J gene TRBJ1-5; a weak D match, TRBD1 (5 bases). This CDR3 spans 13 amino acids. Germline CDR1 and CDR2: GTSNPN and SVGIG (reference sequence). V was shortened by 5 bases and J by 4 bases, with 12 bases between the two germline ends. The CDR3: CAWAGNRNQPQHF. As DNA, the CDR3 is TGTGCCTGGGCAGGGAATCGGAATCAGCCCCAGCATTTT.

The V and J genes are TRBV28 and TRBJ1-1; D is perhaps TRBD1 (5 bases). The CDR3 length is 12 residues. Germline loops: CDR1 MDHEN, CDR2 SYDVKM. V shed 3 bases and J shed 7 bases, with 9 bases lying between them. The CDR3 sequence: CASSFGAVEAFF. For the CDR3, the DNA is TGTGCCAGCAGTTTTGGGGCGGTTGAAGCTTTCTTT.

The chain combines TRBV4-3 with TRBJ2-3; D may be TRBD1 (5 bases). CDR3 length: 14 amino acids. V shed 4 bases and J shed 4 bases, with 12 bases lying between them. Germline CDR1 is LGHNA and CDR2 is YSLEER. The CDR3 here is CASSPTTAPDTQYF. CDR3 nucleotides: TGCGCCAGCAGCCCCACGACAGCTCCAGATACGCAGTATTTT.

The count of this clone is one. V gene TRBV29-1 combines with J gene TRBJ1-2; D is ambiguous. V was shortened by 6 bases and J by 3 bases, with 14 bases between the two germline ends. Germline V gene data show CDR1 as SQVTM and CDR2 as ANQGSEA. The CDR3 has 13 amino acids. CDR3 sequence: CSVSPRLHYGYTF. The CDR3 nucleotides are TGCAGCGTATCACCTAGACTTCACTATGGCTACACCTTC.

The chain recombines TRBV3-1 (or the pseudogene TRBV3-2) with TRBJ1-2; 10 bases match TRBD1. This CDR3 spans 14 amino acids. Germline CDR1 reads LGHDT; CDR2 reads YNNKEL (reference sequence). V gave up 2 bases and J gave up 8 bases; unmatched junction bases: 5. This CDR3 is CASSQWDRGGGYTF. The CDR3 DNA sequence: TGTGCCAGCAGCCAATGGGACAGGGGAGGCGGCTACACCTTC.

The rearrangement links TRBV10-3 to TRBJ1-1; D ambiguous. The ends were cut back, 0 bases at V and 3 bases at J, with 8 bases in the middle. Germline assignment: CDR1 ENHRY and CDR2 SYGVKD. This CDR3 comprises 14 residues. CDR3 region: CAISESGRDTEAFF. CDR3 in DNA: TGTGCCATCAGTGAGTCGGGGAGGGACACTGAAGCTTTCTTT.

The chain recombines TRBV5-4 with TRBJ2-7; 10 bases line up with TRBD1. In germline, CDR1 is SGHNT, CDR2 YYREEE (reference sequence). The length of the CDR3 is 15 residues. V gave up 4 bases and J gave up 2 bases; unmatched junction bases: 6. The DNA for the CDR3 is TGTGCCAGCAGCCCTAGAGGACAGGGGGCCTACGAGCAGTACTTC. It yields the protein CASSPRGQGAYEQYF.

The V call is TRBV30, the J call TRBJ1-2; 7 positions match TRBD1. This CDR3 region has 15 residues. J gave up 5 bases and V 3 bases, and 12 bases lay outside the gene matches. Germline CDR1 GTSNPN, CDR2 SVGIG (reference sequence). The CDR3 protein is CAWSNPGQWRYGYTF. CDR3 nucleotides: TGTGCCTGGAGCAACCCGGGACAGTGGAGATATGGCTACACCTTC. Combining the CDR3 with reference TRBV30 and TRBJ1-2 gives the whole variable domain SQTIHQWPATLVQPVGSPLSLECTVEGTSNPNLYWYRQAAGRGLQLLFYSVGIGQISSEVPQNLSASRPQDRQFILSSKKLLLSDSGFYLCAWSNPGQWRYGYTFGSGTRLTVV.

CDR3 region: CASRGGTGTRSSGNTIYF. The CDR3 DNA sequence: TGTGCCAGCCGCGGCGGGACAGGGACCCGCAGCTCTGGAAACACCATATATTTT. J is TRBJ1-3 and V is TRBV7-2; TRBD1 matches at 9 bases. The CDR3 contains 18 residues. V was pared by 8 bases and J by 0 bases, with 14 bases of the junction left unmatched. Germline V gene sequence: CDR1 SGHTA, CDR2 FQGNSA.

The V gene is TRBV6-5, the J gene TRBJ2-6, with D possibly TRBD2 on 5 matching bases. The V end was cut by 6 bases, the J end by 4 bases, with 13 bases between. The germline V gene encodes CDR1 MNHEY and CDR2 SVGAGI. The CDR3 length is 15 residues. This CDR3 is CASRSAGVGANVLTF. The CDR3 DNA sequence: TGTGCCAGCAGATCGGCCGGGGTCGGGGCCAACGTCCTGACTTTC.

The chain combines TRBV30 with TRBJ1-4; 10 nucleotides agree with TRBD1. The CDR3 has 14 residues. Germline loops: CDR1 GTSNPN, CDR2 SVGIG (reference sequence). Trimming cost V 2 bases and J 13 bases; bases outside gene matches: 10. The CDR3 spells CAWSTGTGDWALFF. DNA of the CDR3: TGTGCCTGGAGTACCGGGACAGGGGATTGGGCACTGTTTTTT. The variable domain in full, completed from reference TRBV30 and TRBJ1-4, reads SQTIHQWPATLVQPVGSPLSLECTVEGTSNPNLYWYRQAAGRGLQLLFYSVGIGQISSEVPQNLSASRPQDRQFILSSKKLLLSDSGFYLCAWSTGTGDWALFFGSGTQLSVL.

This chain joins TRBV18 and TRBJ1-1; a possible D gene is TRBD1 (6 bases). Trimming took off 2 bases at V and 4 bases at J, with 17 bases between the two ends. Germline V gene data show CDR1 as KGHSH and CDR2 as LQKENI. The CDR3 extends over 16 amino acids. CDR3 region: CASSPIRAGAGTEAFF. CDR3 DNA: TGTGCCAGCTCACCAATTCGGGCGGGGGCGGGCACTGAAGCTTTCTTT.

The CDR3 sequence is CAWSRDTPTRYGYTF. Here the CDR3 DNA reads TGTGCCTGGAGTCGGGACACCCCGACCCGCTATGGCTACACCTTC. The rearrangement uses TRBV30 and TRBJ1-2, with D maybe TRBD1 (6 bases). The CDR3 consists of 15 residues. The V end lost 2 bases, the J end lost 4 bases, and 17 bases lay between the germline ends. Germline V gene sequence: CDR1 GTSNPN, CDR2 SVGIG (reference sequence).

This rearrangement joins TRBV5-6 to TRBJ2-2, with TRBD2 identical over 12 bases. The germline CDR1 and CDR2 sequences are SGHDT and YYEEEE. V was pared by 3 bases and J by 4 bases, with 7 bases of the junction left unmatched. This CDR3 is 17 amino acids long. CDR3 protein: CASSSQGLAGSTGELFF. In nucleotides, the CDR3 is TGTGCCAGCAGCTCCCAGGGACTAGCGGGTTCCACCGGGGAGCTGTTTTTT. The whole variable domain, filled in from reference TRBV5-6 and TRBJ2-2, reads DAGVTQSPTHLIKTRGQQVTLRCSPKSGHDTVSWYQQALGQGPQFIFQYYEEEERQRGNFPDRFSGHQFPNYSSELNVNALLLGDSALYLCASSSQGLAGSTGELFFGEGSRLTVL.

The chain uses TRBV18 and TRBJ1-2, with D perhaps matching TRBD1 (5 bases). Germline V CDR1 and CDR2: KGHSH, LQKENI. This CDR3 has 15 residues. Between the trimmed V and J ends, which lost 3 bases and 5 bases, there was a span of 16 bases. CDR3: CASSPVTGKGYGYTF. DNA for the CDR3: TGTGCCAGCTCACCTGTCACAGGAAAAGGATATGGCTACACCTTC.

This chain links TRBV6-4 with TRBJ2-3; TRBD2 might be the D (6 bases). The ends were cut back, 6 bases at V and 8 bases at J, with 15 bases in the middle. The CDR3 runs 13 residues. Per germline, CDR1 MRHNA and CDR2 SNTAGT. The CDR3 loop is CASRGHGGTTQYF. CDR3 DNA: TGTGCCAGCAGGGGCCACGGCGGGACTACGCAGTATTTT.

V and J are TRBV4-2 and TRBJ1-1; 9 nucleotides line up with TRBD1. V was clipped by 5 bases and J by 4 bases; unmatched bases: 2. Germline values: CDR1 LGHNA, CDR2 YNFKEQ. This CDR3 comprises 13 residues. The CDR3 coding sequence is TGTGCCAGCAGCGGACAGGGGCTCACTGAAGCTTTCTTT. This encodes CASSGQGLTEAFF.

J is TRBJ1-3 and V is TRBV2; the match to TRBD1 covers 12 bases. The CDR3 consists of 18 residues. J lost 4 bases, V lost 6 bases, and 13 bases had no gene match. Germline CDR1 reads SNHLY; CDR2 reads FYNNEI. DNA of the CDR3: TGTGCCAGCAGCTCCGGGACAGGGGGCTTCTCGCGGGGAAACACCATATATTTT. Translating gives CASSSGTGGFSRGNTIYF.

The V and J genes are TRBV6-5 and TRBJ2-2; no clear D. Looked up from germline, CDR1 is MNHEY and CDR2 is SVGAGI. The CDR3 sequence is 13 residues long. V lost 8 bases and J lost 6, with 13 bases in between. The CDR3 DNA sequence: TGTGCCAGCTCTGCAAACCGGGCCGGGGAGCTGTTTTTT. Amino acids: CASSANRAGELFF.

This chain uses TRBV7-9 with TRBJ2-7, with D possibly matching TRBD1 (5 bases). Trimming cost V 2 bases and J 0 bases, with 11 bases left between them. Germline V lookup: CDR1 SEHNR, CDR2 FQNEAQ (reference sequence). The CDR3 spans 15 residues. The CDR3 nucleotides are TGTGCCAGCAGCTTAAACAGGCGTAGCTCCTACGAGCAGTACTTC. Its translation is CASSLNRRSSYEQYF.

The table lists this clone with a few counts. V gene TRBV7-2 combines with J gene TRBJ2-1, with TRBD2 matching 7 bases. CDR3 length: 14 residues. With V trimmed by 1 base and J by 6 bases, 3 bases remained unmatched. The germline CDR1 and CDR2 sequences are SGHTA and FQGNSA. The CDR3: CASSLGPSGNEQFF. In DNA, the CDR3 is TGTGCCAGCAGCTTAGGTCCTAGCGGCAATGAGCAGTTCTTC.

This clone is a singleton in its sample. V and J are TRBV15 and TRBJ1-2; D perhaps matches TRBD1 (6 bases). CDR1 is LNHNV, CDR2 YYDKDF, per germline (reference sequence). Deletions cut 0 bases from V and 3 bases from J, with 17 bases between. This CDR3 is built from 17 residues. The CDR3 region is CATSRDLNRANYYGYTF. In DNA form, the CDR3 reads TGTGCCACCAGCAGAGATCTGAACAGGGCAAACTACTATGGCTACACCTTC.

This rearrangement joins TRBV12-3 or TRBV12-4 to TRBJ1-4, with D unresolved. This CDR3 has 13 amino acids. Trimming left V 8 bases short and J 0 bases short, with 7 bases between. The CDR3 region has the DNA TGTGCCAGCGGAGTCACAACTAATGAAAAACTGTTTTTT. Its translation: CASGVTTNEKLFF.

V and J are TRBV3-1 (or the pseudogene TRBV3-2) and TRBJ2-7; 7 bases align to TRBD2. V was clipped by 1 base and J by 1 base; unmatched bases: 7. This CDR3 spans 16 amino acids. Looked up from germline, CDR1 is LGHDT and CDR2 is YNNKEL (reference sequence). CDR3 sequence (DNA): TGTGCCAGCAGCCAAGCAGCCAGCGGGGTTTCCTACGAGCAGTACTTC. It yields the protein CASSQAASGVSYEQYF.